This T cell receptor beta chain was observed in a study of blood T cell repertoires in COVID-19. Study overall: Collection of acute and convalescent COVID-19 samples took place in the United States, Italy and Spain. In each case, the material was cDNA or gDNA derived from T cells, B-cell-depleted T cells, or PBMCs.

Original analysis: It was from reference gene primer amplification that nucleated cell counts were estimated. Clones were read by immunoSEQ multiplex PCR, and TCRdb kept only the in-frame ones, dropping some. V and J calls and clone size are those listed in that table; D and trimming were worked out from the DNA. The table has around 300,000 clones, over 80% seen once. Germline V gives CDR1 SGDLS, CDR2 YYNGEE. This CDR3 region has 14 residues. V lost 2 bases and J lost 4, with 12 bases in between. This TCR was recovered from a woman in her thirties or forties with acute or convalescent COVID-19. The chain couples TRBV9 to TRBJ1-2; TRBD1 is a possible D gene (5 bases). Specimen: peripheral blood. This chain's CDR3 is CASSVREDSYGYTF. The CDR3 nucleotides read TGTGCCAGCAGCGTCAGGGAGGATAGCTATGGCTACACCTTC. Based on the CDR3 plus reference TRBV9 and TRBJ1-2, the full variable domain is DSGVTQTPKHLITATGQRVTLRCSPRSGDLSVYWYQQSLDQGLQFLIQYYNGEERAKGNILERFSAQQFPDLHSELNLSSLELGDSALYFCASSVREDSYGYTFGSGTRLTVV.